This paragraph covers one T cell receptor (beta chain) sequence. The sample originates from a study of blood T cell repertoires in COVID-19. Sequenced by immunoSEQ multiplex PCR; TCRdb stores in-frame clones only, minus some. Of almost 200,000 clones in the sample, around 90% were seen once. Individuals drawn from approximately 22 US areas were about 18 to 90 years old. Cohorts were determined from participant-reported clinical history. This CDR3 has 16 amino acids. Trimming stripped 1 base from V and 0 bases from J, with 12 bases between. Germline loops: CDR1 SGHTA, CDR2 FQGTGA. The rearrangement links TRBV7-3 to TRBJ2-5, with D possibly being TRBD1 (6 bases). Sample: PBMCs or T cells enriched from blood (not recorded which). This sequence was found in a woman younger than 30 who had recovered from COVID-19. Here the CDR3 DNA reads TGTGCCAGCAGCTTAAGACCTACAGGGTACCAAGAGACCCAGTACTTC. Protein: CASSLRPTGYQETQYF.